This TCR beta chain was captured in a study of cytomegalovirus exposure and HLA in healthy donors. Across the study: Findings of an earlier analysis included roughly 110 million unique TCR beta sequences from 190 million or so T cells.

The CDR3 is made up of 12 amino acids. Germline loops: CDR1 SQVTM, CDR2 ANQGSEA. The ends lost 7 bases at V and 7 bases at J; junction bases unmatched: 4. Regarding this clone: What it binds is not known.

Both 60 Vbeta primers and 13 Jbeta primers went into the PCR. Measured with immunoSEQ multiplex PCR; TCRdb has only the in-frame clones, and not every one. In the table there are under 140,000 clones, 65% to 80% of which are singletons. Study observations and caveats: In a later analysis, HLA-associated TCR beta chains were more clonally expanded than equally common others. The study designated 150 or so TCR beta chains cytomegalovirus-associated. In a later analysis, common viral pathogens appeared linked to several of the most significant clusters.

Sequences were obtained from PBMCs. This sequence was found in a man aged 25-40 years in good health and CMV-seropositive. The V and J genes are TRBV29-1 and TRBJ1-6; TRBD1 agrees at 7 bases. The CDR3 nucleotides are TGCAGCGCCGGACAGGAGAATTCACCCCTCCACTTT. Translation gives CSAGQENSPLHF.